This T cell receptor beta chain was identified during a study of OX40 agonist ivuxolimab in advanced cancers. At the level of the study: The dose-escalation cohort was about 87% male, with a mean age of approximately 62 years, ranging about 23 to 90.

Germline V gene sequence: CDR1 SGHTA, CDR2 FQGNSA. The CDR3 is 14 residues long. V lost 1 base, J lost 1 base, and 7 bases lay in between. The assay was immunoSEQ multiplex PCR, and TCRdb's table has in-frame clones only and misses some. The data contain about 26,000 clones, roughly 70% of them singletons. Comments on this clone: Its antigen is unknown.

The study, taken as a whole, reports: The study observed clonal expansion of CD4+ and CD8+ blood T cells by week 6 at 0.1 to 3.0 mg/kg. Undetermined was the antigen specificity of the expanded peripheral T cells. More expanded clones were found, on average, in CD8+ than in CD4+ T cells.

V usage is TRBV7-2 and J usage is TRBJ1-1; D not resolved. This specimen was CD4+ or CD8+ T cells sorted from blood, taken in a trial of the OX40 agonist ivuxolimab. The receptor's source is an adult with an advanced solid tumor such as melanoma, head and neck, liver or kidney cancer. CDR3 DNA: TGTGCCAGCAGCTTAGGCGCCGCGAACACTGAAGCTTTCTTT. Translation gives CASSLGAANTEAFF.